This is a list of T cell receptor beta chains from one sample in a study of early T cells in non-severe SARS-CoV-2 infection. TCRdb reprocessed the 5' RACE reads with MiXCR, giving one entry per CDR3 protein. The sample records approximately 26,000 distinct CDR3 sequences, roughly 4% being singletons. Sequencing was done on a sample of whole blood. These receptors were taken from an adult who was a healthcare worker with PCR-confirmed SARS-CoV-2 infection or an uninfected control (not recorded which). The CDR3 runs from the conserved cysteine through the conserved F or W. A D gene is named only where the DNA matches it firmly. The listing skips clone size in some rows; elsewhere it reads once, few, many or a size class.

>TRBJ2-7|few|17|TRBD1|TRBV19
TGTGCCAGTAGTATATCCGGACCCGGGACAGGGACCTACGAGCAGTACTTC
CASSISGPGTGTYEQYF
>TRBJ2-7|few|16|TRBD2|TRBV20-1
TGCAGTGCTAGAGCCTTCACTAGCGGAGATATCCACGAGCAGTACTTC
CSARAFTSGDIHEQYF
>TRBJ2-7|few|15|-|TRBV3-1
TGTGCCAGCAGCCAAGGTCACGGGAGCAGTGGCGAGCAGTACTTC
CASSQGHGSSGEQYF
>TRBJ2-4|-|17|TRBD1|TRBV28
TGTGCCAGCAGCTCTCCGGGACAGGCCGGAAAAGCAGACATTCAGTACTTC
CASSSPGQAGKADIQYF
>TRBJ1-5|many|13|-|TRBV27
TGTGCCAGCAGTTTTGGCGGTCCGGAGCCCCAGCATTTT
CASSFGGPEPQHF
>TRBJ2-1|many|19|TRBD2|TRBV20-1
TGCAGTGCTAGAGATTCACACCTACTAGCGGGAAGCTCCTACAATGAGCAGTTCTTC
CSARDSHLLAGSSYNEQFF
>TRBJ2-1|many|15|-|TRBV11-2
TGTGCCAGCAGCCCGGGTCCCTCCAAAACACTTGAGCAGTTCTTC
CASSPGPSKTLEQFF
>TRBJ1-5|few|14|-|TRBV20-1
TGCAGTGCTATGAGACAGGCCGTGGGGCAGCCCCAGCATTTT
CSAMRQAVGQPQHF
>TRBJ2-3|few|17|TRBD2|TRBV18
TGTGCCAGCTCACCCATGACTAGCGGGTCGGGCACAGATACGCAGTATTTT
CASSPMTSGSGTDTQYF
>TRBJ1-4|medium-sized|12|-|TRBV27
TGTGCCAGCAGTCGCTATAATGAAAAACTGTTTTTT
CASSRYNEKLFF
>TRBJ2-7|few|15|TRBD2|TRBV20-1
TGCAGTGCTAGAAGTCTAGCGGCGAGCTCCTACGAGCAGTACTTC
CSARSLAASSYEQYF
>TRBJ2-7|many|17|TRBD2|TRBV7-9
TGTGCCAGCAGCGCCGGGACTAGCGGGCTAGGTAGCTACGAGCAGTACTTC
CASSAGTSGLGSYEQYF
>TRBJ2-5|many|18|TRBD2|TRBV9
TGTGCCAGCAGCGTAGCTACTGGGGCTAGCGGGCCCCAAGAGACCCAGTACTTC
CASSVATGASGPQETQYF
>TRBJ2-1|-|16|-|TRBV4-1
TGCGCCAGCAGCCAAGGGGTAGCGACAACCTACAATGAGCAGTTCTTC
CASSQGVATTYNEQFF
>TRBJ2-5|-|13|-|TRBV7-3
TGTGCCAGCAGCTTATCAAGACAAGAGACCCAGTACTTC
CASSLSRQETQYF
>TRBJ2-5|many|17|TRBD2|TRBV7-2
TGTGCCAGCAGCCCGGGGACTAGCGGGGCCCCCCGGGAGACCCAGTACTTC
CASSPGTSGAPRETQYF
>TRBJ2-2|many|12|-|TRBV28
TGTGCCAGCAGTTCTTCTACCGGGGAGCTGTTTTTT
CASSSSTGELFF
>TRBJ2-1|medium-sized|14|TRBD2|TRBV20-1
TGCAGTGCTACCTTGACTAGCGGGAGAAACGAGCAGTTCTTC
CSATLTSGRNEQFF
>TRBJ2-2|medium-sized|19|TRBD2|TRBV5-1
TGCGCCAGCAGCTTGCCCTCGGGCGCAAGCGGGGTGAACACCGGGGAGCTGTTTTTT
CASSLPSGASGVNTGELFF
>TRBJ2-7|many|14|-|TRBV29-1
TGCAGCGTTACTCCGCGGGGAGTCCCAATGAGGCAGTACTTC
CSVTPRGVPMRQYF
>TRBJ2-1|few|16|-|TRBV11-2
TGTGCCAGCAGCCGCTTTGGGGGAGGAACCTACAATGAGCAGTTCTTC
CASSRFGGGTYNEQFF
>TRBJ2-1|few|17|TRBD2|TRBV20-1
TGCAGTGCTGAGGGAATACTAGCGCAATTCTCCTACAATGAGCAGTTCTTC
CSAEGILAQFSYNEQFF
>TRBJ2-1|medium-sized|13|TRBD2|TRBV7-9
TGTGCCAGCAGCCCGGGGGGATTCGATGAGCAGTTCTTC
CASSPGGFDEQFF
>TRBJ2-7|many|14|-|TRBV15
TGTGCCACCAGCAGATTACAGAGCTCCTACGAGCAGTACTTC
CATSRLQSSYEQYF
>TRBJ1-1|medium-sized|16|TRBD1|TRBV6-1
TGTGCCAGCAGTGAAGTCCGACAGGGGCGGAACACTGAAGCTTTCTTT
CASSEVRQGRNTEAFF
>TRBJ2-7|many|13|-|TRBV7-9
TGTGCCAGCAGCTTGGGCGCGACCTACGAGCAGTACTTC
CASSLGATYEQYF
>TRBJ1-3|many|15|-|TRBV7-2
TGTGCCAGCAGCTTAGGGGCCTTCTCTGGAAACACCATATATTTT
CASSLGAFSGNTIYF
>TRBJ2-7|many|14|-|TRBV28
TGTGCCAGCAGTTTTAACGTAGGAGGGTACGAGCAGTACTTC
CASSFNVGGYEQYF
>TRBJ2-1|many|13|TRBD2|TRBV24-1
TGTGCCACTCGGTCCGCCCAAGCGGGGGAGCAGTTCTTC
CATRSAQAGEQFF
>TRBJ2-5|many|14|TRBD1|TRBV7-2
TGTGCCAGCAGCCCCAGGGGGCCTCCGGAGACCCAGTACTTC
CASSPRGPPETQYF
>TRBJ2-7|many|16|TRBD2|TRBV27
TGTGCCAGCAGTTTATTGAGAAGCGGGAGCTCCTACGAGCAGTACTTC
CASSLLRSGSSYEQYF
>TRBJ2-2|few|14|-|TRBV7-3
TGTGCCAGCAGCCTAGCTCCTAGCGCCGGGGAGCTGTTTTTT
CASSLAPSAGELFF
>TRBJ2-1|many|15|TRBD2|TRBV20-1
TGCAGTGCCTCCTTTAGCGGGAGCTTGGACAATGAGCAGTTCTTC
CSASFSGSLDNEQFF
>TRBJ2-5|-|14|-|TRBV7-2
TGTGCCAGCAGCTTAGGTCTACAGAAAGAGACCCAGTACTTC
CASSLGLQKETQYF
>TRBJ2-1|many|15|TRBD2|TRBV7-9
TGTGCCAGCAGCCCGATAACGGGAGGGTCCACTGAGCAGTTCTTC
CASSPITGGSTEQFF
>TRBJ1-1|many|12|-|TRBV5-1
TGCGCCAGCAGCCCCACAGGGACTGAAGCTTTCTTT
CASSPTGTEAFF
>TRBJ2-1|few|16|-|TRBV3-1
TGTGCCAGCAGCCAGAGGGGGACCCCGCTCGCCAATGAGCAGTTCTTC
CASSQRGTPLANEQFF
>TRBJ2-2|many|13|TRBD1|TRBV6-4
TGTGCCAGCAGGGACAGGGATCACGGGGAGCTGTTTTTT
CASRDRDHGELFF
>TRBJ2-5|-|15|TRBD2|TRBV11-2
TGTGCCAGCAGCTTCTATAGCGGGAGTCGAGAGACCCAGTACTTC
CASSFYSGSRETQYF
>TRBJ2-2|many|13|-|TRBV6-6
TGTGCCAGTGCCGGGGCTGTCACCGGGGAGCTGTTTTTT
CASAGAVTGELFF
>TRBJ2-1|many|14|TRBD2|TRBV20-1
TGCAGTGCTAGAGAGCCAGCGGGAGATTCTGAGCAGTTCTTC
CSAREPAGDSEQFF
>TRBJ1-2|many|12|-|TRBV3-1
TGTGCCAGCAGCCAGGACACCTATGGCTACACCTTC
CASSQDTYGYTF
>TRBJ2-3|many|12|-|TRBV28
TGTGCCAGCAGTCCATCTGTAGATACGCAGTATTTT
CASSPSVDTQYF
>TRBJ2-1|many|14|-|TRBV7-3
TGTGCCAGCAGCTTAACAGTCCGGGACAATGAGCAGTTCTTC
CASSLTVRDNEQFF
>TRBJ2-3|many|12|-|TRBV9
TGTGCCAGCAGCCCGCACGAGAATACGCAGTATTTT
CASSPHENTQYF
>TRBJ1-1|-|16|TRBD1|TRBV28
TGTGCCAGCAGTTTGATCCCGACAGGGCCCCACACTGAAGCTTTCTTT
CASSLIPTGPHTEAFF
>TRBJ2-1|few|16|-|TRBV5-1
TGCGCCAGCAGCTTGGGTGGGGGAGTAATGGCAGATGAGCAGTTCTTC
CASSLGGGVMADEQFF
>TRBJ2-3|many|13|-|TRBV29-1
TGCAGCGTTGAGGACCGGACTTTTCATACGCAGTATTTT
CSVEDRTFHTQYF
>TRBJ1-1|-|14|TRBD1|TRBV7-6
TGTGCCAGCAGCTTAGGAAGTGGGACAGGGGAAGCTTTCTTT
CASSLGSGTGEAFF
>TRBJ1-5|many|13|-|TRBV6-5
TGTGCCAGCGCCCCTGGGAGCAATCAGCCCCAGCATTTT
CASAPGSNQPQHF
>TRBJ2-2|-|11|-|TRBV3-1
TGTGCCAGCAGCCAAGTCCGGGAGCTGTTTTTT
CASSQVRELFF
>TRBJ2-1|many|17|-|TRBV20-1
TGCAGTGCTAGAGATGGAGGAAGGCGGGGACCCCTCAATGAGCAGTTCTTC
CSARDGGRRGPLNEQFF
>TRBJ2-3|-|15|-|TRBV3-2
TGTGCCAGCAGCCACCGACAGGGAGGAACAGATACGCAGTATTTT
CASSHRQGGTDTQYF
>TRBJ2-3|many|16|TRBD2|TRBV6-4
TGTGCCAGCAGTGACTCTAGCGGGAGTGGTGGAGATACGCAGTATTTT
CASSDSSGSGGDTQYF
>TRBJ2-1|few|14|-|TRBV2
TGTGCCAGCAGTGAAATTAGGGGACGGTCAGAGCAGTTCTTC
CASSEIRGRSEQFF
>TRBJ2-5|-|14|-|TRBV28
TGTGCCAGCAGTTTAGCGGGGGCTGAAGAGACCCAGTACTTC
CASSLAGAEETQYF
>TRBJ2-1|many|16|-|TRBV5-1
TGCGCCAGCAGCTCCCCGGTACAAGGCTCCTACAATGAGCAGTTCTTC
CASSSPVQGSYNEQFF
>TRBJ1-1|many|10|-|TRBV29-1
TGCAGCGTGCGTACCGCCGAAGCTTTCTTT
CSVRTAEAFF